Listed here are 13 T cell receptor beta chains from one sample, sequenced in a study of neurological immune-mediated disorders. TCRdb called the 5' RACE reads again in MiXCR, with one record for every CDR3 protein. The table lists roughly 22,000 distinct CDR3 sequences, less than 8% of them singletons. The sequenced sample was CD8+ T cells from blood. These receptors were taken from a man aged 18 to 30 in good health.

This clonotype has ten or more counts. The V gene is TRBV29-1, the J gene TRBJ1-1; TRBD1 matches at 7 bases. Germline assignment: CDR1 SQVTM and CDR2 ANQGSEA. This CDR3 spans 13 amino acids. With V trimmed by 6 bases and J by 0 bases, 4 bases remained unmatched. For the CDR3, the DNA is TGCAGCGTCCGGACAGGAATGAACACTGAAGCTTTCTTT. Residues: CSVRTGMNTEAFF. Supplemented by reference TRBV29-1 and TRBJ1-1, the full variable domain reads SAVISQKPSRDICQRGTSLTIQCQVDSQVTMMFWYRQQPGQSLTLIATANQGSEATYESGFVIDKFPISRPNLTFSTLTVSNMSPEDSSIYLCSVRTGMNTEAFFGQGTRLTVV.

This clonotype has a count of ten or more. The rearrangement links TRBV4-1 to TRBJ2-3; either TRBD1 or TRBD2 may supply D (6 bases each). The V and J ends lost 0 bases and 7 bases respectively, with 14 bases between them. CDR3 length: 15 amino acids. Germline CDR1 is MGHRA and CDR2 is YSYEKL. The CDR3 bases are TGCGCCAGCAGCCAAGACCCCGGGGGCAGGAATACGCAGTATTTT. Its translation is CASSQDPGGRNTQYF.

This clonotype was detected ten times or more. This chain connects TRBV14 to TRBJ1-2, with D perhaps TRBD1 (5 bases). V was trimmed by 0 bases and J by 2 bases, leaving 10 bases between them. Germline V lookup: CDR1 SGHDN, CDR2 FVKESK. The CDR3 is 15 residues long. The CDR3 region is CASSQDVGGNYGYTF. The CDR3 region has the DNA TGTGCCAGCAGCCAAGATGTGGGGGGAAACTATGGCTACACCTTC.

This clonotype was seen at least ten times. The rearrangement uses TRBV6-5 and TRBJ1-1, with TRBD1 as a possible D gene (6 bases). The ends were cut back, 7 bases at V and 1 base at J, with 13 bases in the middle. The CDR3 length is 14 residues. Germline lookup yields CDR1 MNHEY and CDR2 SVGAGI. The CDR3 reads CASKNEGGNTEAFF. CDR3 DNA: TGTGCCAGCAAAAACGAGGGGGGGAACACTGAAGCTTTCTTT.

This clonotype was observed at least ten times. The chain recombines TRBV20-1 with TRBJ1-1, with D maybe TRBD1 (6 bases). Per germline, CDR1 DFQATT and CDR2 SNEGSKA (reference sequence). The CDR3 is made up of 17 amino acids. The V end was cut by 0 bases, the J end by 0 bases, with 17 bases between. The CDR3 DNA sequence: TGCAGTGCTAGAGATTGGGGGACACCAGGTTTGAACACTGAAGCTTTCTTT. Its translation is CSARDWGTPGLNTEAFF.

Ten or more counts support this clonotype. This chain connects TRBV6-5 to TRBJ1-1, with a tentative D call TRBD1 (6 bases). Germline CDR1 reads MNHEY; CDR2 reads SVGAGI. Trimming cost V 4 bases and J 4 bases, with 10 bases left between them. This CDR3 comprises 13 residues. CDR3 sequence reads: CASSFPQGTEAFF. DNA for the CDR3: TGTGCCAGCAGTTTCCCACAGGGCACTGAAGCTTTCTTT.

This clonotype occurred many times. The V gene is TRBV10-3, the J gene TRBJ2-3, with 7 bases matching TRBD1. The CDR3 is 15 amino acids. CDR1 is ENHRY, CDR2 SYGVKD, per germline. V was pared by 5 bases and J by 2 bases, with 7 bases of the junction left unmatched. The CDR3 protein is CAISSGQHDTDTQYF. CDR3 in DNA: TGTGCCATCAGTTCGGGACAGCACGACACAGATACGCAGTATTTT.

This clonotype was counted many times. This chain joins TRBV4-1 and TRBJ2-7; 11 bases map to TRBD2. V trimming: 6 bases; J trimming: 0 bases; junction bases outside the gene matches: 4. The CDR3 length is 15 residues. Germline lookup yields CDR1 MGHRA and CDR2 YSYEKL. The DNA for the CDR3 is TGCGCCAGCAGACCCGGGACTAGCGGCTCCTACGAGCAGTACTTC. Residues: CASRPGTSGSYEQYF.

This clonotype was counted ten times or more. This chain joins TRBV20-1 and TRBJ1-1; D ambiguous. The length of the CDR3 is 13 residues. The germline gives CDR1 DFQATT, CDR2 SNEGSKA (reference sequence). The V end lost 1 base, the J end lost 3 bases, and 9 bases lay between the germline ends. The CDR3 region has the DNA TGCAGTGCTAGAGGGGATACTGACACTGAAGCTTTCTTT. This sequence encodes CSARGDTDTEAFF.

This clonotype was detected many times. CDR3 nucleotide sequence: TGTGCCAGCAACCCGACAGCTAGTGGGGAAAAACTGTTTTTT. Encoded protein: CASNPTASGEKLFF. This chain connects TRBV27 to TRBJ1-4; perhaps TRBD1 as D (5 bases). This CDR3 spans 14 amino acids. CDR1 and CDR2 (germline): MNHEY, SMNVEV (reference sequence). Trimming took 7 bases from V and 8 from J, leaving 17 bases between them.

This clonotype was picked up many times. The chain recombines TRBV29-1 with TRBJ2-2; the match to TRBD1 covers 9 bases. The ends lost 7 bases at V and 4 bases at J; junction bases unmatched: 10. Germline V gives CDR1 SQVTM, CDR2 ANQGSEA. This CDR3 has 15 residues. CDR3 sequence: CSAGTGTVATGELFF. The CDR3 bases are TGCAGCGCCGGGACAGGGACGGTTGCCACCGGGGAGCTGTTTTTT.

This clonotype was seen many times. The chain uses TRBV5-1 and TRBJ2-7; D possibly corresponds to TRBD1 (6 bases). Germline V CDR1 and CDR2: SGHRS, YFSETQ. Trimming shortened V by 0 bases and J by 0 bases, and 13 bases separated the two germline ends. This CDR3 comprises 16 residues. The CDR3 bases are TGCGCCAGCAGCTTGGGAAGCCAGGACAGCTCCTACGAGCAGTACTTC. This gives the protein CASSLGSQDSSYEQYF.

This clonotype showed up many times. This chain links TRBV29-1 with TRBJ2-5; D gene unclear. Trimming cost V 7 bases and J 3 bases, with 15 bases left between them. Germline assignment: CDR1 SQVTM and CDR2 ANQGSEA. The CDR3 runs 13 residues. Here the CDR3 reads CSALLRLEETQYF. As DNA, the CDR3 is TGCAGCGCCTTACTTCGGCTCGAAGAGACCCAGTACTTC. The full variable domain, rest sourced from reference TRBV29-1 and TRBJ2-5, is SAVISQKPSRDICQRGTSLTIQCQVDSQVTMMFWYRQQPGQSLTLIATANQGSEATYESGFVIDKFPISRPNLTFSTLTVSNMSPEDSSIYLCSALLRLEETQYFGPGTRLLVL.